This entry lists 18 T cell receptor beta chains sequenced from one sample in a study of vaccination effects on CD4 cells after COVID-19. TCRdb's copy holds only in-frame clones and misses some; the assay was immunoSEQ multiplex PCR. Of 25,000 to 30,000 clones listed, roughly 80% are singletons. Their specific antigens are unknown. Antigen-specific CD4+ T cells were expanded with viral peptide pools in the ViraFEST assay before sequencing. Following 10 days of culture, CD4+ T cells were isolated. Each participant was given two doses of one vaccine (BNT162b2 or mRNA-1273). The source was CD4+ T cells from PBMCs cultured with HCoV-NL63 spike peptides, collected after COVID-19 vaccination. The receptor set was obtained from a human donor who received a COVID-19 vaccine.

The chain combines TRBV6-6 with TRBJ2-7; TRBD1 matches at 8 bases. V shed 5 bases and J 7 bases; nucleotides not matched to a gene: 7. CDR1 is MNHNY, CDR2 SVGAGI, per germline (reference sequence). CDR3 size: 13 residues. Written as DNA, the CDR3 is TGTGCCAGCAGTCTACAGGGGGTAGGAGAGCAGTACTTC. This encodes CASSLQGVGEQYF.

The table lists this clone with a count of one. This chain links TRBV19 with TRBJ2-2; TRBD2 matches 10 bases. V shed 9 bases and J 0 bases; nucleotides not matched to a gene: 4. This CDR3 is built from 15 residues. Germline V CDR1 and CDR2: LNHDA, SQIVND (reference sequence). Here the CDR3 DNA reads TGTGCCAGCCAAGCGGGGGGGCCGAACACCGGGGAGCTGTTTTTT. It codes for CASQAGGPNTGELFF. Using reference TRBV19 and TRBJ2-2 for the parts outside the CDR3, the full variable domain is DGGITQSPKYLFRKEGQNVTLSCEQNLNHDAMYWYRQDPGQGLRLIYYSQIVNDFQKGDIAEGYSVSREKKESFPLTVTSAQKNPTAFYLCASQAGGPNTGELFFGEGSRLTVL.

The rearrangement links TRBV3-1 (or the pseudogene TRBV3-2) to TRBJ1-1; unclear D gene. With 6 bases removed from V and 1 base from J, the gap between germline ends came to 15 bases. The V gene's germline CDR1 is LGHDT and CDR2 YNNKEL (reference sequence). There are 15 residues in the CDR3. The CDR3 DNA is TGTGCCAGCAGTCCAGGTTCGTTTCAGAACACTGAAGCTTTCTTT. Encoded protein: CASSPGSFQNTEAFF.

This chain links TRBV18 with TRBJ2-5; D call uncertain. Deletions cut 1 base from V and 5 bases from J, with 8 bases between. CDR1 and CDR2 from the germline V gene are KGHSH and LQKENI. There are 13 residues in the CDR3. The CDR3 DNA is TGTGCCAGCTCACCACGAATTGGGGAGACCCAGTACTTC. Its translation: CASSPRIGETQYF.

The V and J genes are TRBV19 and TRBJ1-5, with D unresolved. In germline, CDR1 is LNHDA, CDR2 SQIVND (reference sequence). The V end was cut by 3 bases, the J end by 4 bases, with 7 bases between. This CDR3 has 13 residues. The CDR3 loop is CASSIVENQPQHF. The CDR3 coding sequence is TGTGCCAGTAGTATTGTTGAAAATCAGCCCCAGCATTTT.

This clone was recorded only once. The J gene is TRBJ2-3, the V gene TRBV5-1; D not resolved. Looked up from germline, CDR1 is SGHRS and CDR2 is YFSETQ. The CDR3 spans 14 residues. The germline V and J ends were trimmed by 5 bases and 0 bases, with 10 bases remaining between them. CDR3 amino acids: CASRSLGSTDTQYF. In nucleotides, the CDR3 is TGCGCCAGCAGGTCGCTCGGGAGCACAGATACGCAGTATTTT.

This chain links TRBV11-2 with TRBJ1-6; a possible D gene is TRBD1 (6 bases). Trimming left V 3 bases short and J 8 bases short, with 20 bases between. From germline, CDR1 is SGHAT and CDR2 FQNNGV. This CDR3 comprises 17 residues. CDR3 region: CASSLGLTGRFDSPLHF. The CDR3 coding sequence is TGTGCCAGCAGCTTGGGGCTCACAGGGAGGTTTGATTCACCCCTCCACTTT.

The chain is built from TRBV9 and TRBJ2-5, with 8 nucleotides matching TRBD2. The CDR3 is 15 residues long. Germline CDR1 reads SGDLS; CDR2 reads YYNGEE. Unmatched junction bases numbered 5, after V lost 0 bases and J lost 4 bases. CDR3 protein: CASSVGSGRGETQYF. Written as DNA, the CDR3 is TGTGCCAGCAGCGTAGGATCCGGGAGGGGAGAGACCCAGTACTTC.

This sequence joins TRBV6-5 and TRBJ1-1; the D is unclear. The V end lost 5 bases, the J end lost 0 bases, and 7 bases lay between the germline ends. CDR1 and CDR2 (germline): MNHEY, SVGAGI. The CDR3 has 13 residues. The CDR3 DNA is TGTGCCAGCAGTAACGAAATGAACACTGAAGCTTTCTTT. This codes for CASSNEMNTEAFF.

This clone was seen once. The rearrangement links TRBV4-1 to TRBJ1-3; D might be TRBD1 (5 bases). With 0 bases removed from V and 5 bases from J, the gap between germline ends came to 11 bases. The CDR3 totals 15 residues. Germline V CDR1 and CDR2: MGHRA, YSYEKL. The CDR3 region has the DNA TGCGCCAGCAGCCAAGATATGGACAAGAGAAACACCATATATTTT. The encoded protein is CASSQDMDKRNTIYF.

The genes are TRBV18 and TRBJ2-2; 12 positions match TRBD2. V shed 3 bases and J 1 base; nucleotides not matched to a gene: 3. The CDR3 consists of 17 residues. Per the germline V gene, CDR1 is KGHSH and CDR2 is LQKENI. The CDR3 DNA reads TGTGCCAGCTCACCCCCGACTAGCGGGAGGAACACCGGGGAGCTGTTTTTT. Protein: CASSPPTSGRNTGELFF.

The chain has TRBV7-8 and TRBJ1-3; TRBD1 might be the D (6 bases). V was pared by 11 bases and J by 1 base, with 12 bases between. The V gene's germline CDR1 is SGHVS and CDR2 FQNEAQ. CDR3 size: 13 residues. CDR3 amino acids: CAVGGSSGNTIYF. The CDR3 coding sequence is TGTGCCGTAGGGGGTTCGTCTGGAAACACCATATATTTT.

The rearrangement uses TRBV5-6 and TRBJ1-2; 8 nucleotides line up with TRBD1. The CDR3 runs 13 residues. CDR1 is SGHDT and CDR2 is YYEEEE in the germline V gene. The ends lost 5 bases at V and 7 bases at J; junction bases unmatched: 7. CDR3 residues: CASRVDRAGGYTF. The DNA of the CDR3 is TGTGCCAGCAGGGTGGACAGGGCTGGTGGCTACACCTTC.

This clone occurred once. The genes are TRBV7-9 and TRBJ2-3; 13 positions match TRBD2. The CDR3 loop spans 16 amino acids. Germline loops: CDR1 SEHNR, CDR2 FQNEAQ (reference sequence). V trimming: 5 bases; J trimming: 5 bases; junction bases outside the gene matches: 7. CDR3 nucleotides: TGTGCCAGCAGCGCGGGGACTAGCGGGATCAGAGATACGCAGTATTTT. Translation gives CASSAGTSGIRDTQYF.

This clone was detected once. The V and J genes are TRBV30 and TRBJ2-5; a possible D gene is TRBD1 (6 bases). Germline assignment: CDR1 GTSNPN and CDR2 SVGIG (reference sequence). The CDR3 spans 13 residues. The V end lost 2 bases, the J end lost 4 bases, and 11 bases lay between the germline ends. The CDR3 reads CAWSLRGRETQYF. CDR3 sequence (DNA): TGTGCCTGGAGTCTCAGGGGCAGAGAGACCCAGTACTTC.

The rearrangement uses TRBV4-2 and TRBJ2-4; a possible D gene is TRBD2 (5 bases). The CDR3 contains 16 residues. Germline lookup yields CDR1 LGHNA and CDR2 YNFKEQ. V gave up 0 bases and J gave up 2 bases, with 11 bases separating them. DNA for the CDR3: TGTGCCAGCAGCCAAGAAGCGTTAGCGACCAAAAACATTCAGTACTTC. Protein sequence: CASSQEALATKNIQYF.

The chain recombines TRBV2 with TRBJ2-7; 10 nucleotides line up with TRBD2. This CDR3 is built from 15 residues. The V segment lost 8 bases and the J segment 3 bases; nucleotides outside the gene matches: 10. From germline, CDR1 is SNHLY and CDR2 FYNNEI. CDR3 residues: CASVPILAGIYEQYF. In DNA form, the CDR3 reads TGTGCCAGCGTGCCCATACTAGCGGGGATCTACGAGCAGTACTTC.

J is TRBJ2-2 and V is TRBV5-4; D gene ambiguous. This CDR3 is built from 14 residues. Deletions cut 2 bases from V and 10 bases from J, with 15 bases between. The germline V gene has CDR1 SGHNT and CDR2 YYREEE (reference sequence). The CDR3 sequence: CASSFGPGTSELFF. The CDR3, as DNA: TGTGCCAGCAGCTTTGGACCCGGAACCTCGGAGCTGTTTTTT.